Listed here are 6 T cell receptor beta chains from one sample, sequenced in a study of cytomegalovirus exposure and HLA in healthy donors. The PCR made use of 60 Vbeta and 13 Jbeta primers. Method: immunoSEQ multiplex PCR; TCRdb's copy keeps in-frame clones and lacks some. The sample lists more than 110,000 clones, approximately 80% occurring once. The sample comprised PBMCs. These receptors were obtained from a woman aged 50 to 60 in good health and CMV-seropositive.

The CDR3 DNA follows: TGTGCCAGTAGTTTCTCCGATGAAAAACTGTTTTTT. Amino acid sequence: CASSFSDEKLFF. The J gene is TRBJ1-4, the V gene TRBV19; unclear D gene. The CDR3 contains 12 residues. The germline V gene encodes CDR1 LNHDA and CDR2 SQIVND (reference sequence). V was clipped by 5 bases and J by 6 bases, with 7 bases between them.

As regards this clone: In the same sample, other DNA sequences code for this CDR3. The rearrangement uses TRBV11-2 and TRBJ1-3, with TRBD1 identical over 8 bases. Germline V CDR1 and CDR2: SGHAT, FQNNGV. The CDR3 is 15 residues long. The V gene end was trimmed by 5 bases and the J gene end by 4 bases; junction bases not matched to a gene: 7. The CDR3 nucleotides read TGTGCCAGCAGCCCCCGGACAGGGACGGGAAACACCATATATTTT. Protein: CASSPRTGTGNTIYF.

The chain carries TRBV29-1 and TRBJ1-1; possibly TRBD1 for D (6 bases). V was pared by 4 bases and J by 5 bases, with 14 bases between. The germline V gene has CDR1 SQVTM and CDR2 ANQGSEA. CDR3 size: 13 residues. CDR3 sequence (DNA): TGCAGCGTTGGAAAGGGGGAGGGTACTGAAGCTTTCTTT. This translates into CSVGKGEGTEAFF.

The chain employs TRBV7-2 and TRBJ2-7; 9 bases are a match to TRBD1. The CDR3 has 18 amino acids. After removal of 6 bases from V and 4 bases from J, the junction contained 19 bases not matched to a gene. Germline V lookup: CDR1 SGHTA, CDR2 FQGNSA. CDR3 nucleotide sequence: TGTGCCAGCAGTAACACGCGGTGGGACAGGGTTCAGCGGTACGAGCAGTACTTC. Protein product: CASSNTRWDRVQRYEQYF.

V and J are TRBV7-2 and TRBJ2-7; no definite D call. CDR1 and CDR2 (germline): SGHTA, FQGNSA. Trimming removed 1 base from V and 12 bases from J, with 16 bases in between. This CDR3 contains 13 residues. The CDR3, as DNA: TGTGCCAGCAGCTTAGATCACAGTCTGGAACGGTACTTC. It encodes CASSLDHSLERYF.

J is TRBJ2-7 and V is TRBV6-5, with 9 positions matching TRBD2. V was pared by 7 bases and J by 5 bases, with 6 bases of the junction left unmatched. The length of the CDR3 is 13 residues. From germline, CDR1 is MNHEY and CDR2 SVGAGI. The CDR3 sequence is CASTQRGADEQYF. The CDR3 region has the DNA TGTGCCAGCACCCAGCGGGGGGCGGACGAGCAGTACTTC.